This is a list of T cell receptor beta chains from one sample in a study of cytomegalovirus exposure and HLA in healthy donors. Assay used: immunoSEQ multiplex PCR; TCRdb lists only in-frame clones, some missing. The repertoire consists of about 180,000 clones, with 79% occurring once and the leading ten covering under 0.9%. The sample comprised PBMCs. The receptors stem from a woman aged 40-49 years in good health and CMV-seronegative. Both conserved end residues are part of each CDR3. Fields, in order: CDR3 length, J gene, V gene, clone size, D gene, CDR3 protein, CDR3 DNA. D genes are given only for firm matches. Clone size is not always given. Where it is, it says once, few, many or a class for expanded clones.

CDR3 length: 14; J gene: TRBJ2-5; V gene: TRBV6-5; clone size: NA; D gene: TRBD2; CDR3 protein: CASSREGLGETQYF; CDR3 DNA: TGTGCCAGCAGTCGGGAGGGCCTGGGGGAGACCCAGTACTTC
CDR3 length: 15; J gene: TRBJ1-5; V gene: TRBV30; clone size: NA; D gene: NA; CDR3 protein: CAWSGTSRVNQPQHF; CDR3 DNA: TGTGCCTGGAGTGGTACTTCGAGGGTCAATCAGCCCCAGCATTTT
CDR3 length: 15; J gene: TRBJ2-1; V gene: TRBV7-6; clone size: NA; D gene: TRBD2; CDR3 protein: CASSRTSGEYNEQFF; CDR3 DNA: TGTGCCAGCAGCCGGACTAGCGGGGAATACAATGAGCAGTTCTTC
CDR3 length: 14; J gene: TRBJ1-1; V gene: TRBV30; clone size: few; D gene: TRBD1; CDR3 protein: CAYAPGQLNTEAFF; CDR3 DNA: TGTGCCTACGCCCCGGGACAGTTGAACACTGAAGCTTTCTTT
CDR3 length: 15; J gene: TRBJ2-1; V gene: TRBV13; clone size: NA; D gene: NA; CDR3 protein: CASSLQGPTYNEQFF; CDR3 DNA: TGTGCCAGCAGCTTACAGGGTCCTACTTACAATGAGCAGTTCTTC
CDR3 length: 14; J gene: TRBJ2-2; V gene: TRBV5-1; clone size: few; D gene: NA; CDR3 protein: CASSSSGGPGELFF; CDR3 DNA: TGCGCCAGCAGCTCCTCAGGGGGGCCCGGGGAGCTGTTTTTT
CDR3 length: 15; J gene: TRBJ2-7; V gene: TRBV28; clone size: NA; D gene: TRBD1; CDR3 protein: CASSPTGEGPYEQYF; CDR3 DNA: TGTGCCAGCAGTCCTACAGGGGAAGGCCCCTACGAGCAGTACTTC
CDR3 length: 14; J gene: TRBJ1-5; V gene: TRBV4-1; clone size: NA; D gene: NA; CDR3 protein: CASSQDRVYQPQHF; CDR3 DNA: TGCGCCAGCAGCCAAGATCGGGTGTATCAGCCCCAGCATTTT
CDR3 length: 13; J gene: TRBJ1-4; V gene: TRBV30; clone size: few; D gene: NA; CDR3 protein: CAYNRATNEKLFF; CDR3 DNA: TGTGCCTACAACAGGGCCACTAATGAAAAACTGTTTTTT
CDR3 length: 14; J gene: TRBJ1-1; V gene: TRBV18; clone size: NA; D gene: TRBD1; CDR3 protein: CASSPGQGVGEAFF; CDR3 DNA: TGTGCCAGCTCACCCGGACAGGGGGTTGGTGAAGCTTTCTTT
CDR3 length: 17; J gene: TRBJ1-1; V gene: TRBV14; clone size: NA; D gene: NA; CDR3 protein: CASSQEDGREVETEAFF; CDR3 DNA: TGTGCCAGCAGCCAAGAAGACGGTCGGGAGGTGGAAACTGAAGCTTTCTTT
CDR3 length: 16; J gene: TRBJ2-2; V gene: TRBV11-2; clone size: NA; D gene: TRBD1; CDR3 protein: CASSPRTGINTGELFF; CDR3 DNA: TGTGCCAGCAGCCCACGGACAGGAATTAACACCGGGGAGCTGTTTTTT
CDR3 length: 14; J gene: TRBJ1-5; V gene: TRBV5-5; clone size: NA; D gene: NA; CDR3 protein: CASSLEQDNQPQHF; CDR3 DNA: TGTGCCAGCAGCTTGGAGCAGGACAATCAGCCCCAGCATTTT
CDR3 length: 16; J gene: TRBJ2-5; V gene: TRBV11-3; clone size: NA; D gene: TRBD2; CDR3 protein: CASSLGFSGREETQYF; CDR3 DNA: TGTGCCAGCAGCTTAGGTTTCTCAGGGAGGGAAGAGACCCAGTACTTC
CDR3 length: 11; J gene: TRBJ2-7; V gene: TRBV29-1; clone size: once; D gene: NA; CDR3 protein: CSAYTGSEQYF; CDR3 DNA: TGCAGCGCCTATACGGGGTCCGAGCAGTACTTC
CDR3 length: 15; J gene: TRBJ1-1; V gene: TRBV28; clone size: NA; D gene: NA; CDR3 protein: CASSLQRQLNTEAFF; CDR3 DNA: TGTGCCAGCAGTTTACAGCGACAGTTGAACACTGAAGCTTTCTTT
CDR3 length: 13; J gene: TRBJ1-2; V gene: TRBV19; clone size: NA; D gene: NA; CDR3 protein: CASSTRDIYGYTF; CDR3 DNA: TGTGCCAGTAGTACCCGGGACATTTATGGCTACACCTTC